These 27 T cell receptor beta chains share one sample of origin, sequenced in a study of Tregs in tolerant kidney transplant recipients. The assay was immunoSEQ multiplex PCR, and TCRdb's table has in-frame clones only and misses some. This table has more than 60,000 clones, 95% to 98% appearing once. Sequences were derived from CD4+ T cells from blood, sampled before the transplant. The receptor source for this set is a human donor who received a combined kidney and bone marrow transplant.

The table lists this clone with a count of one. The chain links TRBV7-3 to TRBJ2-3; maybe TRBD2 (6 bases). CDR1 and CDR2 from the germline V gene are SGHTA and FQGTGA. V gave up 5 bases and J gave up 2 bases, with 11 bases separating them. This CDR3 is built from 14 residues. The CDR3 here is CASSLGGFTDTQYF. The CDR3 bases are TGTGCCAGCAGCCTGGGAGGTTTCACAGATACGCAGTATTTT.

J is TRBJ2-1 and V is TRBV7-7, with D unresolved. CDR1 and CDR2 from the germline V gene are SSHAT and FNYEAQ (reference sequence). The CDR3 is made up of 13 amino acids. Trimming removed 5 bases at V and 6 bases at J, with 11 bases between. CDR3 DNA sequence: TGTGCCAGCAGCCCGTCGGTGGTCAATGAGCAGTTCTTC. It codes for CASSPSVVNEQFF.

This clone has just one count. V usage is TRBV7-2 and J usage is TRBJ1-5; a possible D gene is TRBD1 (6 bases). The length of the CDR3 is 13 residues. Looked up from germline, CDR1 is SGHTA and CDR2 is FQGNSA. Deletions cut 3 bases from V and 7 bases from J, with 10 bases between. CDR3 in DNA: TGTGCCAGCAGCTTGGGACATTTGCAGCCCCAGCATTTT. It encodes CASSLGHLQPQHF. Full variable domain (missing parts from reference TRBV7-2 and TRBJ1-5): GAGVSQSPSNKVTEKGKDVELRCDPISGHTALYWYRQSLGQGLEFLIYFQGNSAPDKSGLPSDRFSAERTGGSVSTLTIQRTQQEDSAVYLCASSLGHLQPQHFGDGTRLSIL.

Here the CDR3 DNA reads TGTGCCAGCAGGAAGGGGGGGGGAAGTCCCGGAAACACCATATATTTT. Encoded protein: CASRKGGGSPGNTIYF. The chain links TRBV27 to TRBJ1-3, with D possibly matching TRBD1 (6 bases). This CDR3 is built from 16 residues. Germline CDR1 is MNHEY and CDR2 is SMNVEV (reference sequence). V lost 6 bases and J lost 4, with 19 bases in between.

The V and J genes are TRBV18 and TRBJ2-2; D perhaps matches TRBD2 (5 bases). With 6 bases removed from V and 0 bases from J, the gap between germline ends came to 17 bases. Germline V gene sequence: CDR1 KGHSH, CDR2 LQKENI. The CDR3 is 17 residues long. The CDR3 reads CASSRTSLVTNTGELFF. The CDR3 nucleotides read TGTGCCAGCTCCCGGACCTCACTAGTAACGAACACCGGGGAGCTGTTTTTT.

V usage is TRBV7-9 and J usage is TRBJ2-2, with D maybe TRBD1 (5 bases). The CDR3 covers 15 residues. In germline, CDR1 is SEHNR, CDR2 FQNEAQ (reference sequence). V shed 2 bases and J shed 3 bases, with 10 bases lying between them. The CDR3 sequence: CASSLLRVYTGELFF. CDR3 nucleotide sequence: TGTGCCAGCAGCTTACTCAGGGTGTACACCGGGGAGCTGTTTTTT.

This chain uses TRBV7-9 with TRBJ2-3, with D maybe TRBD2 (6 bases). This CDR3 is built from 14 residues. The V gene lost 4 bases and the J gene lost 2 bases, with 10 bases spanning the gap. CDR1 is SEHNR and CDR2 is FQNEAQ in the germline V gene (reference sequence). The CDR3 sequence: CASSSRLDTDTQYF. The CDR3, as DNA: TGTGCCAGCAGCTCCCGACTAGACACAGATACGCAGTATTTT.

The CDR3 DNA reads TGCGCCAGCAGCCAAGACTTAGGGGACAGGGGGCGCGGAAAACTGTTTTTT. Translated, it gives CASSQDLGDRGRGKLFF. The V gene is TRBV4-1, the J gene TRBJ1-4; TRBD1 matches at 12 bases. After removal of 0 bases from V and 10 bases from J, the junction contained 9 bases not matched to a gene. The germline V gene has CDR1 MGHRA and CDR2 YSYEKL. CDR3 size: 17 residues.

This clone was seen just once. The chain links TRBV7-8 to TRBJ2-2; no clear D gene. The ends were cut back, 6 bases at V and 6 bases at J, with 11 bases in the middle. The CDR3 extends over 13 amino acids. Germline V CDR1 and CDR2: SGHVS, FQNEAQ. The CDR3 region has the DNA TGTGCCAGCAGTGGGCAGGTTGCCGGGGAGCTGTTTTTT. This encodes CASSGQVAGELFF.

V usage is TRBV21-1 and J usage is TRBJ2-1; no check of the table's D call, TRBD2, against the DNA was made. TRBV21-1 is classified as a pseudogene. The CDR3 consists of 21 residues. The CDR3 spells CASSKAPEPQFSDLSYNEQFF. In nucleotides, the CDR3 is TGTGCCAGCAGCAAAGCCCCGGAGCCGCAATTTAGCGACTTGTCCTACAATGAGCAGTTCTTC.

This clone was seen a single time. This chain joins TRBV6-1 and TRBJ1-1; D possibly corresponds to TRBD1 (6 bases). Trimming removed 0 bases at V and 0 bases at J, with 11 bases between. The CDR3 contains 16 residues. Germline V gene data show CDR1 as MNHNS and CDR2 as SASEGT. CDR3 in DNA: TGTGCCAGCAGTGAAGCAGGTACAGGGTTGAACACTGAAGCTTTCTTT. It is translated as CASSEAGTGLNTEAFF.

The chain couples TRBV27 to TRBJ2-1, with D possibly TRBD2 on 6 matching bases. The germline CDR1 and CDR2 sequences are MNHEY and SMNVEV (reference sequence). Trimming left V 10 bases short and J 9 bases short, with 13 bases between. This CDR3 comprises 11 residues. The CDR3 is CATATGAEQFF. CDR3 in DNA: TGTGCCACCGCAACGGGAGCTGAGCAGTTCTTC.

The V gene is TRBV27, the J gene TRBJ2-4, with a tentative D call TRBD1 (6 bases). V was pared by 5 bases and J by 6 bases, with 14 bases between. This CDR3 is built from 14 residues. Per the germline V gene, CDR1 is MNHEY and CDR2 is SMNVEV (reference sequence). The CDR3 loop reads CASSPWDTGNIQYF. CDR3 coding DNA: TGTGCCAGCAGTCCGTGGGACACAGGAAACATTCAGTACTTC.

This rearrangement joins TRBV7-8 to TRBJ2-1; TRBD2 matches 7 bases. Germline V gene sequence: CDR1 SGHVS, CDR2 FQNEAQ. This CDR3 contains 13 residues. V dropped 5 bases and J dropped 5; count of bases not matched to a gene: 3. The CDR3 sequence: CASSAGENNEQFF. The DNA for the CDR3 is TGTGCCAGCAGCGCGGGAGAAAACAATGAGCAGTTCTTC.

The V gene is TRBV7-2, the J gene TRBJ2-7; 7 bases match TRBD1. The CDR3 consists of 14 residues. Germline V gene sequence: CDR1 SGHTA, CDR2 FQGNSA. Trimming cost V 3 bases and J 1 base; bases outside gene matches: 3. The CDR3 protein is CASSLVGQSYEQYF. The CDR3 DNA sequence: TGTGCCAGCAGCTTGGTGGGACAGTCCTACGAGCAGTACTTC.

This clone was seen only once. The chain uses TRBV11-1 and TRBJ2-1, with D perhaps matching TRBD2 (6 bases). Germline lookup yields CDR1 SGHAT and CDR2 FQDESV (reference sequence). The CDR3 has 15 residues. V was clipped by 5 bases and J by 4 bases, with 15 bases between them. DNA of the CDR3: TGTGCCAGCAGCCGCAGTGGTGGGACTTACAATGAGCAGTTCTTC. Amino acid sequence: CASSRSGGTYNEQFF.

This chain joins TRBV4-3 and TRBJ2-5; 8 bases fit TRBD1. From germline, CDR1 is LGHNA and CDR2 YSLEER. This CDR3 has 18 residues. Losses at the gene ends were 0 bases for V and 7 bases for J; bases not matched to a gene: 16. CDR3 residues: CASSQEEGTGQALGTQYF. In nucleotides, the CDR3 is TGCGCCAGCAGCCAAGAGGAGGGGACAGGACAGGCCCTGGGGACCCAGTACTTC.

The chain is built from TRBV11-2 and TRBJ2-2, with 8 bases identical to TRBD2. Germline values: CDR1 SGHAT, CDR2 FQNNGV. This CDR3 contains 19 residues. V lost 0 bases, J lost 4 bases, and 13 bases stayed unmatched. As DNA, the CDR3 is TGTGCCAGCAGCTTAGATTCAATTGCGGGGGGCTGGGGCACCGGGGAGCTGTTTTTT. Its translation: CASSLDSIAGGWGTGELFF. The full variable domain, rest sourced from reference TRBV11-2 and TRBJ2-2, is EAGVAQSPRYKIIEKRQSVAFWCNPISGHATLYWYQQILGQGPKLLIQFQNNGVVDDSQLPKDRFSAERLKGVDSTLKIQPAKLEDSAVYLCASSLDSIAGGWGTGELFFGEGSRLTVL.

CDR3: CASSIGRTGFIVLNTEAFF. CDR3 sequence (DNA): TGTGCCAGTAGTATAGGAAGGACAGGGTTCATCGTATTGAACACTGAAGCTTTCTTT. The V and J genes are TRBV19 and TRBJ1-1, with 8 bases fitting TRBD1. V lost 1 base, J lost 0 bases, and 13 bases stayed unmatched. CDR1 and CDR2 from the germline V gene are LNHDA and SQIVND (reference sequence). The CDR3 loop spans 19 amino acids.

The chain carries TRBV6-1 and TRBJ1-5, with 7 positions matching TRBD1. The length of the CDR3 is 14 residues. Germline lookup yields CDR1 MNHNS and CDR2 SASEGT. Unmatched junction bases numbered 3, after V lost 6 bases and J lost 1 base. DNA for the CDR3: TGTGCCAGCAGGGGGACAGCGAGCAATCAGCCCCAGCATTTT. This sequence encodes CASRGTASNQPQHF.

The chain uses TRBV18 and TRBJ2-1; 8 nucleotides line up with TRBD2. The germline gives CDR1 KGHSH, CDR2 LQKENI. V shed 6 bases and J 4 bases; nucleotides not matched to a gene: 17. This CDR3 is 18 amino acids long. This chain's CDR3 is CASSLKGDRGGEYNEQFF. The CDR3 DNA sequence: TGTGCCAGCTCCCTCAAGGGGGACCGGGGGGGCGAATACAATGAGCAGTTCTTC.

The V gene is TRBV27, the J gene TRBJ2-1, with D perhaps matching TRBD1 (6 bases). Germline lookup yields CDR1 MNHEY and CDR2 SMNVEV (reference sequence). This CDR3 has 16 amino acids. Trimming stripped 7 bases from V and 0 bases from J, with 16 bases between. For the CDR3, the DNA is TGTGCCAGCATGGTAGCAGGGGCCTACTCCTACAATGAGCAGTTCTTC. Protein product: CASMVAGAYSYNEQFF.

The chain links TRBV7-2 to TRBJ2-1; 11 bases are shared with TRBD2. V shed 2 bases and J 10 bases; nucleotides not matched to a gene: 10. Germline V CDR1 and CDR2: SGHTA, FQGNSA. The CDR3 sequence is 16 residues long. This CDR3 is CASSLWALAGEVEQFF. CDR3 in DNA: TGTGCCAGCAGCTTATGGGCACTAGCGGGAGAGGTAGAGCAGTTCTTC.

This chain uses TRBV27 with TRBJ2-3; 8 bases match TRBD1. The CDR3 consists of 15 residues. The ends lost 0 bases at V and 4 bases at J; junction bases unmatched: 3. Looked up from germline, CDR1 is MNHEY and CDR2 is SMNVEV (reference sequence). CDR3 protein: CASSLSAGGADTQYF. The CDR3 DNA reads TGTGCCAGCAGTTTATCGGCAGGGGGCGCAGATACGCAGTATTTT.

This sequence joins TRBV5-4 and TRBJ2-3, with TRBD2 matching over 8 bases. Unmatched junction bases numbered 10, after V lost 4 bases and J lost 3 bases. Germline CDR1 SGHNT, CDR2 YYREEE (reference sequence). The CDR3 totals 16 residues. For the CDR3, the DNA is TGTGCCAGCAGCCGGGAGGGAAGGGGGAGGACAGATACGCAGTATTTT. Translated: CASSREGRGRTDTQYF.

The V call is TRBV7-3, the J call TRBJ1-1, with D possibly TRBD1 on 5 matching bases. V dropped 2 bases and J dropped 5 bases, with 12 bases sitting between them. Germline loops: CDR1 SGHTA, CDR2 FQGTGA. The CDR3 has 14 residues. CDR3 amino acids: CASSLLGVGTEAFF. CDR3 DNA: TGTGCCAGCAGCTTATTAGGGGTTGGGACTGAAGCTTTCTTT.

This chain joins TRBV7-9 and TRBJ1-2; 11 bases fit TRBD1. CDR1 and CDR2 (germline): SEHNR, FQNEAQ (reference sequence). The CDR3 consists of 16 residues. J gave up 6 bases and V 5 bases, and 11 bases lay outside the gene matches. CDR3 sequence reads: CASSLGQGGGSDGYTF. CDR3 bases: TGTGCCAGCAGCCTGGGACAGGGGGGGGGTAGTGATGGCTACACCTTC.